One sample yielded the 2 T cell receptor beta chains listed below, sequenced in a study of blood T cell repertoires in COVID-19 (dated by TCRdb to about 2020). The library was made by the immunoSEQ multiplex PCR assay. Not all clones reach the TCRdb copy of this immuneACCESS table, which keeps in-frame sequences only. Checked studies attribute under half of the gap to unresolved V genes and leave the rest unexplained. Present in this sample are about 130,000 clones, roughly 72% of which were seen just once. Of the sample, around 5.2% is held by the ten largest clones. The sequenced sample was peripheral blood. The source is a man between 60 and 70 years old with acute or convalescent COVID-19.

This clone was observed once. The CDR3 DNA reads TGTGCCAGCAGCAAAGTGGAGAGGACCGGGGAGCTGTTTTTT. Translation gives CASSKVERTGELFF. This chain connects TRBV21-1 to TRBJ2-2; the table's TRBD2 call for D was not verified on the DNA. TRBV21-1 is flagged as a pseudogene. The CDR3 totals 14 residues.

CDR3 nucleotides: TGTGCCAGCAGTCTTTTGGGCGGGACGCAGTATTTT. Protein product: CASSLLGGTQYF. The chain joins TRBV27 to TRBJ2-3; the D gene is possibly TRBD2 (5 bases). The CDR3 is 12 residues long. Trimming pared 5 bases from V and 9 bases from J, leaving 12 bases between. Germline values: CDR1 MNHEY, CDR2 SMNVEV (reference sequence).